This TCR beta chain was observed in a study of blood T cell repertoires in COVID-19. The CDR3 has 13 amino acids. V was pared by 3 bases and J by 2 bases, with 8 bases between. Germline values: CDR1 SQVTM, CDR2 ANQGSEA. Sequencing was performed with immunoSEQ multiplex PCR; in TCRdb, only in-frame clones are kept and a portion is missing. The repertoire holds about 64,000 clones, with 70% to 85% as singletons. This rearrangement joins TRBV29-1 to TRBJ2-1; no definite D call. Source material: peripheral blood. The receptor was derived from a woman in her sixties or seventies with acute or convalescent COVID-19. In nucleotides, the CDR3 is TGCAGCGTTGACAGCGAGACCTACAATGAGCAGTTCTTC. Translation gives CSVDSETYNEQFF.